The TCR beta chain under discussion was sequenced for a study of Graves' ophthalmopathy and Graves' hyperthyroidism (dated by TCRdb to 2016 to 2019). Notes on the research overall: Peripheral blood was collected before any treatment was given, at the time of initial diagnosis. In a handful of hyperthyroidism patients, the T-cell repertoire of thyroid tissue was compared with the T-cell repertoire of blood. To tell Graves' ophthalmopathy apart from Graves' hyperthyroidism, and to predict which patients would progress to ophthalmopathy, the study relied on TCR beta repertoire signatures. The 90 to 100 discovery patients were randomly split 7:3 into training and test sets. Once sampling was done, hyperthyroidism patients were given methimazole at a starting dose of 30 mg daily, while ophthalmopathy patients were given high-dose intravenous methylprednisolone. An independent validation cohort was composed of approximately 19 hyperthyroidism patients and 17 patients who later progressed from hyperthyroidism to ophthalmopathy. In total, around 130 blood samples were TCR-sequenced: roughly 45 ophthalmopathy, some 75 hyperthyroidism and about 17 hyperthyroidism-to-ophthalmopathy patients. A discovery set of 100 patients (more than 40 ophthalmopathy, about 59 stable hyperthyroidism) was enrolled to explore V-J signatures distinguishing ophthalmopathy from hyperthyroidism. Study-wide findings and limitations: No statistical method was used to predetermine the sample size, and group allocation was not hidden from the investigators. Most expanded thyroid clonotypes with frequency above 0.001 were also detected in blood, suggesting blood repertoires may reflect the thyroid immune response. In validation, the model predicted ophthalmopathy progression with 55% to 71% sensitivity and approximately 75% specificity; some 13 predicted patients were CT-confirmed with GO in a median of around 6 months. In cross-validation, the 13-signature model distinguished ophthalmopathy from stable hyperthyroidism with 85% to 90% sensitivity and 81.08% specificity, and in the test set the corresponding values were approximately 79% and 70%.

Stable hyperthyroidism was defined as no progression to ophthalmopathy within 18 months of follow-up. Hyperthyroidism patients were newly diagnosed, with disease duration under 2 months, and aged 18 to 65 years. Anyone with other autoimmune diseases, uncontrolled infections, pregnancy or lactation was excluded from the study. Clinical symptoms, serum thyroxine, TRAb, thyroid ultrasound and orbital computed tomography were used for diagnosis. Using Ficoll-Paque density gradient centrifugation, PBMCs were isolated from 8.5 to 10 ml of fresh peripheral blood. Total RNA was extracted using Trizol reagent, and RNA quality was checked on an Agilent 2100 Bioanalyzer. Many counts were recorded for this clonotype. Its antigen is unknown. Base qualities are not provided; no much larger clone lies one nucleotide away. For repertoire sequencing, TCR beta CDR3 regions were amplified from RNA transcripts. The first round was an RT-PCR using HTBI primers with the Qiagen OneStep RT-PCR kit, and this first round was followed by a second-round multiplex PCR, then size selection and purification. Libraries were sequenced on an Illumina HiSeq2000 using paired-end 100 bp reads. As for the authors' bioinformatics: SOAPnuke was used to process the reads, throwing out any read that had adapters, had uncalled bases, had a mean Phred below 15, or lacked an exact constant-primer or identifier match. High-quality paired reads were merged with COPE v1.2.5. Clonotypes were defined as unique nucleotide sequences and were aligned to IMGT TRB V, D and J references using MiTCR v1.1. Only V-J combinations with frequency above 0.0001 were analysed, covering 99% to 99.2% of repertoires. For each V-J combination, a TCR clonal expansion and chaos score was defined as the ratio of F50 clonal expansion to chaos observed in the TCRdist matrix. Features were reduced by Welch's t-statistics and random forest to 10 to 15 V-J combinations, which fed a naive Bayes classifier. The Morisita-Horn index was used to measure how similar the thyroid and blood repertoires were. TCRdb trimmed public reads at Q25 via fastp, called clones via MiXCR and kept in-frame beta chains. CDR3 protein duplicates are merged, each entry listing the most common genes and DNA. It is TCRdb's table, rather than the study itself, that gives the V and J calls and clone size. Here the sample has roughly 420,000 distinct CDR3 sequences; roughly 21% occur a single time. The ten largest make up roughly 3.2% of the sample.

Ends trimmed: V by 5 bases, J by 8 bases; bases unmatched to a gene: 15. The CDR3 goes from the cysteine to the phenylalanine over 17 residues. Only the CDR3 DNA is retained, 51 bases long and in frame from the first base. Sequencing was carried out using peripheral blood. This TCR derives from a woman younger than 35 with stable Graves' hyperthyroidism. Donor details come from another sample of the same person, matched by shared clones. The rearrangement joined TRBV12-3 or TRBV12-4 to TRBJ1-6; 7 nucleotides in the junction match TRBD1. CDR3 region: CASSLTLGTESYSPLHF. The DNA reads TGTGCCAGCAGTCTTACCCTCGGGACAGAGAGCTATTCACCCCTCCACTTT.